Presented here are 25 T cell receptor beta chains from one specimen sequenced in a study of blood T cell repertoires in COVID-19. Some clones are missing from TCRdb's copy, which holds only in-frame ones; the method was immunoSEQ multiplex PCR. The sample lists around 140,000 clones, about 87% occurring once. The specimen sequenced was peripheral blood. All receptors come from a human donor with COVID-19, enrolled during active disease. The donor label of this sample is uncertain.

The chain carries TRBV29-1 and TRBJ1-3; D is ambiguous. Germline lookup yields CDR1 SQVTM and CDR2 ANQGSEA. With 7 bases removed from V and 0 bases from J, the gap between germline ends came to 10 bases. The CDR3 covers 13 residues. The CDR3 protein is CSALSGSGNTIYF. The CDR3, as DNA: TGCAGCGCCCTTAGCGGCTCTGGAAACACCATATATTTT.

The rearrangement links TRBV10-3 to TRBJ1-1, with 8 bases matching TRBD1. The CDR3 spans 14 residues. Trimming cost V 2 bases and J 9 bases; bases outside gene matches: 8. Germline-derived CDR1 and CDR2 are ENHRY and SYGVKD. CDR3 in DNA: TGTGCCATCAGTGAGCTTCGACAGGGGAACCAAGCTTTCTTT. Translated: CAISELRQGNQAFF.

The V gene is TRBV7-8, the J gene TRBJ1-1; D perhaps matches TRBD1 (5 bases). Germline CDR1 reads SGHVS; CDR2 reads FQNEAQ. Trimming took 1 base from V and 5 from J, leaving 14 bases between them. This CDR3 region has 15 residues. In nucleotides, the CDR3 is TGTGCCAGCAGCTTAGGTCACCGGGGGGGGACTGAAGCTTTCTTT. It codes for CASSLGHRGGTEAFF.

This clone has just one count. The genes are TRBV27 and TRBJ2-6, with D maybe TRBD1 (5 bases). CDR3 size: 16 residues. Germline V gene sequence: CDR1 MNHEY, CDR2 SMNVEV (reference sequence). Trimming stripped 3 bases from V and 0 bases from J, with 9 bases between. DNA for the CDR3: TGTGCCAGCAGTTTTGGACAAATCTCTGGGGCCAACGTCCTGACTTTC. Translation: CASSFGQISGANVLTF.

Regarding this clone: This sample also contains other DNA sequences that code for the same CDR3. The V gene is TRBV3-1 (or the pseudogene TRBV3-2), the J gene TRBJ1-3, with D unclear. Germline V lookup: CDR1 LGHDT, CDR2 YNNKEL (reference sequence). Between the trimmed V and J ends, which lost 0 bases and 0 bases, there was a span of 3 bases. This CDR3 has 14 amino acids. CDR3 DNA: TGTGCCAGCAGCCAAGATAGCTCTGGAAACACCATATATTTT. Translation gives CASSQDSSGNTIYF.

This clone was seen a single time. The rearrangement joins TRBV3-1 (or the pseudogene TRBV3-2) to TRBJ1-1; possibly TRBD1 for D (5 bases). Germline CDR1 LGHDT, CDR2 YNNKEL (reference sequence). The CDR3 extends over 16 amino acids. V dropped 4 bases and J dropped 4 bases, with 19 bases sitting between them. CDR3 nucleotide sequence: TGTGCCAGCAGCCCGGGGCTCGGAGGGGCCGGCACTGAAGCTTTCTTT. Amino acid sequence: CASSPGLGGAGTEAFF.

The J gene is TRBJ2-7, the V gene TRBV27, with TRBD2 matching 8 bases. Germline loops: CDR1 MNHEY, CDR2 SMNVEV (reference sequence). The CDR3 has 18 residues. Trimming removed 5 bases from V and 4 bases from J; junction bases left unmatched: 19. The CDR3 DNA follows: TGTGCCAGCAGTCCCCGAGCTAGCGGGTCAGCGAGGGTATACGAGCAGTACTTC. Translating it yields CASSPRASGSARVYEQYF.

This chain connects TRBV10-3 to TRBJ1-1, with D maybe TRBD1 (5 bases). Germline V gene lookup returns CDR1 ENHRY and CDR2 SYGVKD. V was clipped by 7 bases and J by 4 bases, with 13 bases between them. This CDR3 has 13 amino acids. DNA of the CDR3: TGTGCCATCACCCTTAACCAGGGCACTGAAGCTTTCTTT. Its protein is CAITLNQGTEAFF.

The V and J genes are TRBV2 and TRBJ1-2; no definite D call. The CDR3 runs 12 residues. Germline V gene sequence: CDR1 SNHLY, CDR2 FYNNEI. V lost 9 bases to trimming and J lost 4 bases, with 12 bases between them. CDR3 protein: CASRTEGYGYTF. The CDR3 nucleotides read TGTGCCAGTAGGACGGAGGGCTATGGCTACACCTTC.

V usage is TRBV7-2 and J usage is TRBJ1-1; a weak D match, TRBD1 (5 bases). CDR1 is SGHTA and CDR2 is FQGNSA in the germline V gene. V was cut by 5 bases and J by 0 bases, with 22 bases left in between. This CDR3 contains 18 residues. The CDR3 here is CASSNQPVSTDMNTEAFF. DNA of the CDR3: TGTGCCAGCAGCAACCAACCCGTCTCGACAGACATGAACACTGAAGCTTTCTTT.

CDR3 in DNA: TGTGCCATCAGCCGCACGGAGGGCGATCAGCCCCAGCATTTT. This gives the protein CAISRTEGDQPQHF. The V and J genes are TRBV10-3 and TRBJ1-5, with D unclear. Germline V lookup: CDR1 ENHRY, CDR2 SYGVKD. The V gene lost 6 bases and the J gene lost 5 bases, with 14 bases spanning the gap. This CDR3 spans 14 amino acids.

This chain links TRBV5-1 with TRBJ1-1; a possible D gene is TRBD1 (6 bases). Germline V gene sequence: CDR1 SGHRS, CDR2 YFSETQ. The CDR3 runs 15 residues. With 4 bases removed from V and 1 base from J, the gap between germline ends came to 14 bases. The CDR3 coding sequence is TGCGCCAGCAGCAAGGGACAACTCTCGAACACTGAAGCTTTCTTT. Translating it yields CASSKGQLSNTEAFF.

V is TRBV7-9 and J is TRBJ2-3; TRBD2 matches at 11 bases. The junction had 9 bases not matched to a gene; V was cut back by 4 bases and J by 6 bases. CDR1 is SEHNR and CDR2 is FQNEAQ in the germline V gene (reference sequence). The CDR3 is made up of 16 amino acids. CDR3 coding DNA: TGTGCCAGCAGCTCTAGCGGGGGGCCCGACCGGGATACGCAGTATTTT. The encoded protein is CASSSSGGPDRDTQYF.

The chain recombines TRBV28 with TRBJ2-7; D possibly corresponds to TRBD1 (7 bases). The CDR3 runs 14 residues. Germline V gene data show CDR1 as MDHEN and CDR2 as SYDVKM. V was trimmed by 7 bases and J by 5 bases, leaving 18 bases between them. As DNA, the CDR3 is TGTGCCAGCACACGACAGGGACTCCCAGACGAGCAGTACTTC. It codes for CASTRQGLPDEQYF.

The CDR3 DNA sequence: TGTGCCAGCAGCCGGGGAGGGCGAAGCACTGAAGCTTTCTTT. This encodes CASSRGGRSTEAFF. The V call is TRBV11-2, the J call TRBJ1-1, with D uncertain. CDR1 and CDR2 from the germline V gene are SGHAT and FQNNGV. The CDR3 length is 14 residues. The V end lost 5 bases, the J end lost 4 bases, and 14 bases lay between the germline ends.

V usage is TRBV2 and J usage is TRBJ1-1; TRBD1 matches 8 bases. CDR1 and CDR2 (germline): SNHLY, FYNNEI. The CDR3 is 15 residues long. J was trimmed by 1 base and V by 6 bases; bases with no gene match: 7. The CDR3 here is CASRRSDRANTEAFF. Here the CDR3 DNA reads TGTGCCAGCAGACGGTCGGACAGGGCGAACACTGAAGCTTTCTTT.

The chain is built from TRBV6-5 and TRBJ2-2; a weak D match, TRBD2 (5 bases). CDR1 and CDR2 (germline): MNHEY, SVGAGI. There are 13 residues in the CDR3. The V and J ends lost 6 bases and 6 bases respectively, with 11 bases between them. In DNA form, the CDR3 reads TGTGCCAGCAGCCTGGAGGAGGCCGGGGAGCTGTTTTTT. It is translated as CASSLEEAGELFF.

As DNA, the CDR3 is TGTGCCAGCAGAACTAGCGGGGGGTCCCTGAATGAGCAGTTCTTC. It is translated as CASRTSGGSLNEQFF. The rearrangement joins TRBV6-5 to TRBJ2-1; the match to TRBD2 covers 12 bases. With V trimmed by 6 bases and J by 7 bases, 7 bases remained unmatched. The CDR3 sequence is 15 residues long. CDR1 is MNHEY and CDR2 is SVGAGI in the germline V gene.

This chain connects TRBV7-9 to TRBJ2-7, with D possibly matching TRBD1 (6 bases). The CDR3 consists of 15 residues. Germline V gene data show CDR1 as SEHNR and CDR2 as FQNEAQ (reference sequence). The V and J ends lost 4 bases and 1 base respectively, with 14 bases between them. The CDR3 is CASSYAEQGSYEQYF. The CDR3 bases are TGTGCCAGCAGCTACGCCGAACAGGGTTCCTACGAGCAGTACTTC.

The CDR3 bases are TGTGCCAGCAGCTTTACCCGCCCCAGGGAAGGAGAAAAACTGTTTTTT. Translated: CASSFTRPREGEKLFF. The V call is TRBV7-9, the J call TRBJ1-4, with D perhaps TRBD1 (5 bases). Trimming removed 3 bases from V and 8 bases from J, with 19 bases in between. Germline V CDR1 and CDR2: SEHNR, FQNEAQ (reference sequence). The CDR3 loop spans 16 amino acids.

The CDR3 DNA sequence: TGTGCCAGCAGCCCCCTCGTAGCGGGAAGGTGGGGCTCCTACGAGCAGTACTTC. It specifies CASSPLVAGRWGSYEQYF. J is TRBJ2-7 and V is TRBV7-2, with 8 nucleotides matching TRBD2. V trimming: 5 bases; J trimming: 0 bases; junction bases outside the gene matches: 15. This CDR3 region has 18 residues. Germline V gene data show CDR1 as SGHTA and CDR2 as FQGNSA.

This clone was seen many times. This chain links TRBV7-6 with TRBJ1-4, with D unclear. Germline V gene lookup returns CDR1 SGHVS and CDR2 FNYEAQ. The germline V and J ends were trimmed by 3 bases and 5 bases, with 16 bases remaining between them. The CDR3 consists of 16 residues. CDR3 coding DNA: TGTGCCAGCAGCTTTAGCCCCGGCAGACGAAATGAAAAACTGTTTTTT. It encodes CASSFSPGRRNEKLFF. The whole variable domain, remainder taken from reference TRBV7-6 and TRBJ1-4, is GAGVSQSPRYKVTKRGQDVALRCDPISGHVSLYWYRQALGQGPEFLTYFNYEAQQDKSGLPNDRFSAERPEGSISTLTIQRTEQRDSAMYRCASSFSPGRRNEKLFFGSGTQLSVL.

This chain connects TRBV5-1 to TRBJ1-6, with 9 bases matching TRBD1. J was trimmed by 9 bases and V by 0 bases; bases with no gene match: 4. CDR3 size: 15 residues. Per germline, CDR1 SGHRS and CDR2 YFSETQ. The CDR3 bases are TGCGCCAGCAGCTTGGGGACAGGGGTTGGTTCACCCCTCCACTTT. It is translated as CASSLGTGVGSPLHF.

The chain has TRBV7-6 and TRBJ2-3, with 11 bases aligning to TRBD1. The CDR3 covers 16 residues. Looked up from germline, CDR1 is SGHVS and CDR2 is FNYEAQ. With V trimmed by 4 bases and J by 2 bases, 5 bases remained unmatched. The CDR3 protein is CASSSRDRGVTDTQYF. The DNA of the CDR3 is TGTGCCAGCAGCTCTAGGGACAGGGGGGTCACAGATACGCAGTATTTT.

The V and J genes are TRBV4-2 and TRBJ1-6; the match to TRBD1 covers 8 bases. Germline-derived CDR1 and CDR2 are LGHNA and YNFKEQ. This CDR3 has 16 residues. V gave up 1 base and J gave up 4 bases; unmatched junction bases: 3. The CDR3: CASSQVQGAYNSPLHF. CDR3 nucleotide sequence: TGTGCCAGCAGCCAAGTGCAGGGGGCTTATAATTCACCCCTCCACTTT.